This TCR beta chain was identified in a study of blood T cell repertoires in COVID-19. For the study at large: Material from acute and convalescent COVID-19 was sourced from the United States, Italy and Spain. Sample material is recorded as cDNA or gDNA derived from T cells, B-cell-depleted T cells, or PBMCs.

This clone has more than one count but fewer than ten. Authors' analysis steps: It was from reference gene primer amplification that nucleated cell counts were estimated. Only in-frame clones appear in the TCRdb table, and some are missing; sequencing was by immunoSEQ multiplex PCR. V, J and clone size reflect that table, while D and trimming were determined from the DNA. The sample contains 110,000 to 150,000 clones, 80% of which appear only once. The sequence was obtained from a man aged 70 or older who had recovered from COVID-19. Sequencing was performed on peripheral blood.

Here the CDR3 DNA reads TGTGCCAGCATTGGAGGACAGCAAACGCGGAATGAGCAGTTCTTC. This gives the protein CASIGGQQTRNEQFF. This rearrangement joins TRBV2 to TRBJ2-1; TRBD1 might be the D (6 bases). Trimming took 7 bases from V and 7 from J, leaving 20 bases between them. This CDR3 comprises 15 residues. The germline CDR1 and CDR2 sequences are SNHLY and FYNNEI.